Detailed here is one TCR beta chain. Its specificity is unknown. The CDR3 loop spans 14 amino acids. Germline V gene data show CDR1 as SNHLY and CDR2 as FYNNEI. The V and J ends lost 6 bases and 4 bases, in that order; junction bases with no gene match: 7. The sample originates from a study of cytomegalovirus exposure and HLA in healthy donors. Study-level points and caveats: A later analysis reported that several of the most significant clusters appeared to be linked to common viral pathogens, among them Epstein-Barr virus.

Amplification used 60 Vbeta primers and 13 Jbeta primers. Repertoires were generated with immunoSEQ multiplex PCR, while TCRdb's copy carries only in-frame clones and drops some. Of about 160,000 clones in the sample, 70% to 90% were seen once. The sample consisted of PBMCs. The chain carries TRBV2 and TRBJ1-2; 8 bases map to TRBD1. This clonotype was sampled from a male donor in good health and CMV-seronegative. CDR3 amino acids: CASRGQGDTYGYTF. In nucleotides, the CDR3 is TGTGCCAGCAGAGGACAGGGAGATACCTATGGCTACACCTTC.